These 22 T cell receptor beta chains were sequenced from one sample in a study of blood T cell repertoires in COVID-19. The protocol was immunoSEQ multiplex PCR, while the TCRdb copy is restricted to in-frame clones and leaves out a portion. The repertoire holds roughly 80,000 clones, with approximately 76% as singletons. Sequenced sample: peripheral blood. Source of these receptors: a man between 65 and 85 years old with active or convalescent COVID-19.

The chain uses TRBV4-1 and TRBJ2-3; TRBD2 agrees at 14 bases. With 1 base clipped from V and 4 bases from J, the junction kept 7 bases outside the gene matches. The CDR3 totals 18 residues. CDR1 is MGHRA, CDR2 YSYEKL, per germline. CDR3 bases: TGCGCCAGCAGCCAAGCCCTTGGACTAGCGGGGGGCTCAGATACGCAGTATTTT. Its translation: CASSQALGLAGGSDTQYF.

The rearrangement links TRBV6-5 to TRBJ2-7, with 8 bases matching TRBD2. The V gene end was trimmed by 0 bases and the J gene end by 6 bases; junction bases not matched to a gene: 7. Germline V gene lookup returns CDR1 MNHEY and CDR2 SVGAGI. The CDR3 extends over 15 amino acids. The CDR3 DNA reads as TGTGCCAGCAGTTACTCCGGGACTAGGTATCGCGAGCAGTACTTC. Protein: CASSYSGTRYREQYF.

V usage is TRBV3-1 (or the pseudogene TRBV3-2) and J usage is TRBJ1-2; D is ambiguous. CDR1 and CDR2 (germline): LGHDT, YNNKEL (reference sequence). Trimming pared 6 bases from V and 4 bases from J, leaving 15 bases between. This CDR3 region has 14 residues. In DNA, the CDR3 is TGTGCCAGCAGTTTCAGTTCGGGGAGCTATGGCTACACCTTC. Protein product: CASSFSSGSYGYTF.

In nucleotides, the CDR3 is TGTGCCAGCAGCTCCAACGGTGCTAGCGTTATCTATTACGAGCAGTACTTC. Protein: CASSSNGASVIYYEQYF. This chain uses TRBV7-9 with TRBJ2-7, with D possibly being TRBD2 (6 bases). The V end was cut by 4 bases, the J end by 4 bases, with 23 bases between. Looked up from germline, CDR1 is SEHNR and CDR2 is FQNEAQ (reference sequence). The CDR3 length is 17 residues.

The CDR3 is CASSDLGAGHSPLHF. In DNA, the CDR3 is TGTGCCAGCAGTGATTTGGGGGCAGGTCATTCACCCCTCCACTTT. The chain is built from TRBV6-1 and TRBJ1-6, with a tentative D call TRBD1 (6 bases). V was pared by 3 bases and J by 8 bases, with 14 bases between. The CDR3 is 15 amino acids. Germline V gives CDR1 MNHNS, CDR2 SASEGT.

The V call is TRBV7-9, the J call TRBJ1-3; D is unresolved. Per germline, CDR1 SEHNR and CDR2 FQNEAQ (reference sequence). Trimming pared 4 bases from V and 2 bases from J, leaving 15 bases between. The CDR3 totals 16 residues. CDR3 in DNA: TGTGCCAGCAGCTCGCCAGCGGGGAGGACTGGAAACACCATATATTTT. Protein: CASSSPAGRTGNTIYF. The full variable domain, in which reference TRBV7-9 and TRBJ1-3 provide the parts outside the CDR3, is DTGVSQNPRHKITKRGQNVTFRCDPISEHNRLYWYRQTLGQGPEFLTYFQNEAQLEKSRLLSDRFSAERPKGSFSTLEIQRTEQGDSAMYLCASSSPAGRTGNTIYFGEGSWLTVV.

CDR3 nucleotides: TGTGCCAGCAGTCCCTATGGCGGGAACACTGAAGCTTTCTTT. This encodes CASSPYGGNTEAFF. V and J are TRBV27 and TRBJ1-1; no clear D gene. Deletions cut 5 bases from V and 1 base from J, with 11 bases between. The V gene's germline CDR1 is MNHEY and CDR2 SMNVEV (reference sequence). The length of the CDR3 is 14 residues.

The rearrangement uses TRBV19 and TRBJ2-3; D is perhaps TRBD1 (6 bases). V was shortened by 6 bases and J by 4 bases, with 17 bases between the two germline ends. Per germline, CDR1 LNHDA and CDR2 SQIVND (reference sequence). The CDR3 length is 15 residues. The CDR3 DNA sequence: TGTGCCAGTAGCCCCACAGGGAGTGAAGCAGATACGCAGTATTTT. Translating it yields CASSPTGSEADTQYF.

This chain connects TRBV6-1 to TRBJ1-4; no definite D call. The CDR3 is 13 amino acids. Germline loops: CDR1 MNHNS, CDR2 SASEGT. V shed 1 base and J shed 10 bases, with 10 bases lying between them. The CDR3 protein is CASSEELPGKLFF. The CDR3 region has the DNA TGTGCCAGCAGTGAAGAGCTTCCTGGAAAACTGTTTTTT.

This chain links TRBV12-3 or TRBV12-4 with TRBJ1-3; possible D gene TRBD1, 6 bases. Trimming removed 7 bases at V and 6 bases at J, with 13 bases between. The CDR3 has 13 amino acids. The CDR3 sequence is CASTRGGANTIYF. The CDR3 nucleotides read TGTGCCAGCACCCGAGGGGGAGCAAACACCATATATTTT.

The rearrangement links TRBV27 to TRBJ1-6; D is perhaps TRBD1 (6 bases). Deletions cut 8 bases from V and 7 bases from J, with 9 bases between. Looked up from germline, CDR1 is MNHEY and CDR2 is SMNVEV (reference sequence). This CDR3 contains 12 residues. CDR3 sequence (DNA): TGTGCCAGCCGGGACACCAATTCACCCCTCCACTTT. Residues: CASRDTNSPLHF.

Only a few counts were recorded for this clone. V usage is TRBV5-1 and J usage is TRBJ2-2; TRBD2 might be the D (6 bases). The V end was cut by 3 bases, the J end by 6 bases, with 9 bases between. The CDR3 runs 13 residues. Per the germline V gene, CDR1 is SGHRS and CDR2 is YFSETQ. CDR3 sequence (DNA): TGCGCCAGCAGCTCCAGGGAGGCCGGGGAGCTGTTTTTT. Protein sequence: CASSSREAGELFF. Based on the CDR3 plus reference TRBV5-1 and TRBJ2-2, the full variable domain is KAGVTQTPRYLIKTRGQQVTLSCSPISGHRSVSWYQQTPGQGLQFLFEYFSETQRNKGNFPGRFSGRQFSNSRSEMNVSTLELGDSALYLCASSSREAGELFFGEGSRLTVL.

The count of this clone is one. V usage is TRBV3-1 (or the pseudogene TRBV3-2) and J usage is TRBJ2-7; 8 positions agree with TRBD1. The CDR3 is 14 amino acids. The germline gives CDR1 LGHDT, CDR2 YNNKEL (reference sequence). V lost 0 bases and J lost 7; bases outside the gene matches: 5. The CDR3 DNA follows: TGTGCCAGCAGCCAAGACGGACAGGGATGGGAGCAGTACTTC. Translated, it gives CASSQDGQGWEQYF.

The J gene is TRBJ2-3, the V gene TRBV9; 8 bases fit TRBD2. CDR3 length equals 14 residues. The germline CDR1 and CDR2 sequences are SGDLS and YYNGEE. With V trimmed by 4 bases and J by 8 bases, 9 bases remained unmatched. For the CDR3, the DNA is TGTGCCAGCAGCACCCAAGCGGGGGCAGTTACGCAGTATTTT. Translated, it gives CASSTQAGAVTQYF. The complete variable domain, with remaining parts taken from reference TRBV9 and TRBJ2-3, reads DSGVTQTPKHLITATGQRVTLRCSPRSGDLSVYWYQQSLDQGLQFLIQYYNGEERAKGNILERFSAQQFPDLHSELNLSSLELGDSALYFCASSTQAGAVTQYFGPGTRLTVL.

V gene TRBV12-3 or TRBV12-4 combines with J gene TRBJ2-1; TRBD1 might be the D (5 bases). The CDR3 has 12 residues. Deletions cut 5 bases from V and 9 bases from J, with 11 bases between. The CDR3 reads CASSHQTAEQFF. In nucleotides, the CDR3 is TGTGCCAGCAGTCACCAGACAGCTGAGCAGTTCTTC.

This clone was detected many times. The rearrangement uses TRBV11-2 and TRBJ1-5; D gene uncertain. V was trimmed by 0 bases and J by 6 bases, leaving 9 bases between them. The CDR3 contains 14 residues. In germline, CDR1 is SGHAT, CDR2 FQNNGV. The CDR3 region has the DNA TGTGCCAGCAGCTTAGATTTCCCAGGTCAGCCCCAGCATTTT. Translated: CASSLDFPGQPQHF.

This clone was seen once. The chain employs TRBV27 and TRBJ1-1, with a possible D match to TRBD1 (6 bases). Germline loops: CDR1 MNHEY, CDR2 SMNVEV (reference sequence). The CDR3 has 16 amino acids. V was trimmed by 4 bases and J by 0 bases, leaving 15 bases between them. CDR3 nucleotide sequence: TGTGCCAGCAGTTCGAAGGGGACAAGCTTGAACACTGAAGCTTTCTTT. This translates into CASSSKGTSLNTEAFF.

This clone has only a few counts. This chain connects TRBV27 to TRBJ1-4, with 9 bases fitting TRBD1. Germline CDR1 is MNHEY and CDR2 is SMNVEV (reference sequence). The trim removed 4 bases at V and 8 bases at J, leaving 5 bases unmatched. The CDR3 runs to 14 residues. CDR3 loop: CASSYRGLGEKLFF. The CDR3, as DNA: TGTGCCAGCAGTTACAGGGGGCTAGGGGAAAAACTGTTTTTT.

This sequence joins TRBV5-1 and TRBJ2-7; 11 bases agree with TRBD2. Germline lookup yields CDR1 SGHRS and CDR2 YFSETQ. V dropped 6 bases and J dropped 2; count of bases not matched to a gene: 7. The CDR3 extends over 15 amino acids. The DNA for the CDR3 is TGCGCCAGCAAAACACTAGCGGGGGAAACCTACGAGCAGTACTTC. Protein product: CASKTLAGETYEQYF.

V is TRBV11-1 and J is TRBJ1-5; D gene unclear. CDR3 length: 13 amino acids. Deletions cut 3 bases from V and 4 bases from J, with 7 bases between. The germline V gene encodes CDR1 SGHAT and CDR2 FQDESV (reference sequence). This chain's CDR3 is CASSFSANQPQHF. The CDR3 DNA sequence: TGTGCCAGCAGCTTTAGCGCAAATCAGCCCCAGCATTTT. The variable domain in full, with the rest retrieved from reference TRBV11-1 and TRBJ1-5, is EAEVAQSPRYKITEKSQAVAFWCDPISGHATLYWYRQILGQGPELLVQFQDESVVDDSQLPKDRFSAERLKGVDSTLKIQPAELGDSAMYLCASSFSANQPQHFGDGTRLSIL.

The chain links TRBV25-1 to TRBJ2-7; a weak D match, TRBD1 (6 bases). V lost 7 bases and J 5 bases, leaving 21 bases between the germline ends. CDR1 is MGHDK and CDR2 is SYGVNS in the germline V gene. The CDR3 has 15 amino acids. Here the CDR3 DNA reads TGTGCCAGCACCCCCTCGTGGGGCAGGGGTAACGAGCAGTACTTC. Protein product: CASTPSWGRGNEQYF.

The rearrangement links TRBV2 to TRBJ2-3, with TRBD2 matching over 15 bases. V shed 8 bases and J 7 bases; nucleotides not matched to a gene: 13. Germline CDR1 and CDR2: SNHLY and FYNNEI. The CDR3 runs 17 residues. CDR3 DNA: TGTGCCAGCCATTCCGGGACTAGCGGGGGGTGGGGAAATACGCAGTATTTT. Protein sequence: CASHSGTSGGWGNTQYF.